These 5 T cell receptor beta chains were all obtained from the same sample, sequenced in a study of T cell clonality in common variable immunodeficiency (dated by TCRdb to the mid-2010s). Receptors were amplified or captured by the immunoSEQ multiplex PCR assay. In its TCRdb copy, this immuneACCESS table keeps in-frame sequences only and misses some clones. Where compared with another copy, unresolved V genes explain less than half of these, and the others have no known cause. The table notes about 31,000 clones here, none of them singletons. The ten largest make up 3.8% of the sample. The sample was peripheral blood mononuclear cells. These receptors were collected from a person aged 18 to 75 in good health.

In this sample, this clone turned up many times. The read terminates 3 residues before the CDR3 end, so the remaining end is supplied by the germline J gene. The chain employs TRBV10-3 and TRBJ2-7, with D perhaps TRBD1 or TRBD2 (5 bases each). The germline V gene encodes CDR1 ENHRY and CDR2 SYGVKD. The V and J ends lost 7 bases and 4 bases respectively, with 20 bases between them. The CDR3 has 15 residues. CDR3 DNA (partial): TGTGCCATCAAGGCTCGAAGAGAGAGGGGATACGAG. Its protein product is CAIKARRERGYE. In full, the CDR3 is CAIKARRERGYEQYF.

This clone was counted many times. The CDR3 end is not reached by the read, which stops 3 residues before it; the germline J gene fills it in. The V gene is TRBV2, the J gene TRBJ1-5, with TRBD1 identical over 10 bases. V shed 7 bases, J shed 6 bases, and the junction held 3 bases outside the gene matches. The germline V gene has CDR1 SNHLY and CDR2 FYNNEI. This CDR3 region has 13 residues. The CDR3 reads CASTGQGFQPQHF. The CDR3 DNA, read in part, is TGTGCCAGCACGGGACAGGGGTTTCAGCCC. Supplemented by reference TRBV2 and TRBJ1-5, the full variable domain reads EPEVTQTPSHQVTQMGQEVILRCVPISNHLYFYWYRQILGQKVEFLVSFYNNEISEKSEIFDDQFSVERPDGSNFTLKIRSTKLEDSAMYFCASTGQGFQPQHFGDGTRLSIL.

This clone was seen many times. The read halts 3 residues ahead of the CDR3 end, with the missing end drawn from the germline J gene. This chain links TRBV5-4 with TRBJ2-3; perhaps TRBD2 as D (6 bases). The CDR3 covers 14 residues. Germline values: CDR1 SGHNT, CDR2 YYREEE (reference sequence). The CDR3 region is CASTLASAQETQYF. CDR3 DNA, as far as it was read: TGTGCCAGCACCCTAGCTAGCGCGCAAGAGACG.

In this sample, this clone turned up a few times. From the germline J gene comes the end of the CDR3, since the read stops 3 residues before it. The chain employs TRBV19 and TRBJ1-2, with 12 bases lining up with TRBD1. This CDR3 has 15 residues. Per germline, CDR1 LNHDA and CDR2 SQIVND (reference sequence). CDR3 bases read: TGTGCCAGCAAATCCGGGACAGGGGGCACAGATACC. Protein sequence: CASKSGTGGTDT. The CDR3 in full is CASKSGTGGTDTYTF.

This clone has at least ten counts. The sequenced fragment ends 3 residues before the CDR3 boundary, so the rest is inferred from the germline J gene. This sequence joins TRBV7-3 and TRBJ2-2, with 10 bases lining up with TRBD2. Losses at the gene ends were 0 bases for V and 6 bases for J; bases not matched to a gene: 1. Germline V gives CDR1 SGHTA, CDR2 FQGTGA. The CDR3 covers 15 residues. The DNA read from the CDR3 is TGTGCCAGCAGCTTAACGACTAGCGGGCCCGGGGAG. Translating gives CASSLTTSGPGE. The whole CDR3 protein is CASSLTTSGPGELFF.